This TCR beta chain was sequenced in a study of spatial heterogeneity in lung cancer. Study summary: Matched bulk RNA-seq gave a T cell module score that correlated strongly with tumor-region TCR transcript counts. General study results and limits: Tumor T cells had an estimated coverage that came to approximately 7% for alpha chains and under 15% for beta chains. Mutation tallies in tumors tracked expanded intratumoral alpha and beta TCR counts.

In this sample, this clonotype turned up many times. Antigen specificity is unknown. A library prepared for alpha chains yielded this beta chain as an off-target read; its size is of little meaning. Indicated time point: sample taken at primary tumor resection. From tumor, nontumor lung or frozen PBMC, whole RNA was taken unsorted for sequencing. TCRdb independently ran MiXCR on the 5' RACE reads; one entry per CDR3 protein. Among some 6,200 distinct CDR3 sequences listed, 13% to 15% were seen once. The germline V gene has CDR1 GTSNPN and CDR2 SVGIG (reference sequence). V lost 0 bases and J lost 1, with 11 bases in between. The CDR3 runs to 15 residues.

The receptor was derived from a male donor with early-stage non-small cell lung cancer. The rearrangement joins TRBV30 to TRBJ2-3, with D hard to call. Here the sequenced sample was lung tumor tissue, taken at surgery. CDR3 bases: TGTGCCTGGAGTGTCGGCCTAGTTGGCACAGATACGCAGTATTTT. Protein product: CAWSVGLVGTDTQYF.